This entry lists 6 T cell receptor beta chains sequenced from one sample in a study of T-cell reconstitution after alpha-beta-depleted transplantation in children. Study-level findings and limits: As was reported, about two months after transplant, alpha-beta T cells came from several hundred expanded graft clones.

No antigen has been identified for these receptors. The TCRbeta library incorporated unique molecular identifiers. From the PCR reads, TCRdb called clonotypes with MiXCR, one entry per CDR3 protein. This table holds approximately 32,000 distinct CDR3 sequences, more than 6% found once. The specimen was peripheral blood, collected 60 days after TCRalphabeta/CD19-depleted stem cell transplant. These receptors came from a child under two years old who had a stem cell transplant for acute myeloid leukemia, so the T cells may come from the graft donor.

The rearrangement uses TRBV5-1 and TRBJ2-1; 9 bases align to TRBD2. V lost 0 bases to trimming and J lost 7 bases; unmatched junction nucleotides: 11. Germline-derived CDR1 and CDR2 are SGHRS and YFSETQ. This CDR3 has 17 residues. CDR3 protein: CASSLAWSSGGGNEQFF. Written as DNA, the CDR3 is TGCGCCAGCAGCTTGGCCTGGAGTAGCGGGGGAGGTAATGAGCAGTTCTTC.

This clonotype came up many times. The chain employs TRBV12-3 or TRBV12-4 and TRBJ2-7; D is perhaps TRBD2 (6 bases). This CDR3 comprises 17 residues. V was trimmed by 3 bases and J by 0 bases, leaving 18 bases between them. The CDR3 bases are TGTGCCAGCAGTTTTCCCCCGGGACCGGGAGACTCCTACGAGCAGTACTTC. It encodes CASSFPPGPGDSYEQYF.

This clonotype was observed many times. The chain joins TRBV6-2 or TRBV6-3 to TRBJ2-6; no definite D call. V was cut by 2 bases and J by 13 bases, with 6 bases left in between. Germline V lookup: CDR1 MNHEY, CDR2 SVGEGT. The CDR3 is made up of 11 amino acids. The CDR3 loop is CASSYGVVLTF. In DNA form, the CDR3 reads TGTGCCAGCAGTTACGGGGTGGTCCTGACTTTC.

This clonotype was counted ten times or more. This chain uses TRBV27 with TRBJ1-1, with D perhaps matching TRBD1 (5 bases). From germline, CDR1 is MNHEY and CDR2 SMNVEV (reference sequence). The V end lost 5 bases, the J end lost 3 bases, and 10 bases lay between the germline ends. The CDR3 sequence is 13 residues long. CDR3 sequence reads: CASSPGGDTEAFF. The CDR3, as DNA: TGTGCCAGCAGTCCCGGGGGGGACACTGAAGCTTTCTTT.

This clonotype was seen repeatedly, ten times or more. The V gene is TRBV4-1, the J gene TRBJ2-3; 9 bases are a match to TRBD2. The germline CDR1 and CDR2 sequences are MGHRA and YSYEKL. Trimming cost V 4 bases and J 3 bases; bases outside gene matches: 8. The CDR3 extends over 16 amino acids. This CDR3 is CASSPGGGRGTDTQYF. Written as DNA, the CDR3 is TGCGCCAGCAGCCCGGGGGGCGGGAGGGGGACAGATACGCAGTATTTT.

About this clonotype itself: An end of the junction does not agree with germline; a read error may underlie this. This chain links TRBV7-9 with TRBJ2-6, with no clear D. From germline, CDR1 is SEHNR and CDR2 FQNEAQ (reference sequence). The CDR3 covers 17 residues. The CDR3 loop reads CPISLVLARSGANVLTF. The CDR3 nucleotides are TGCCCCATCAGCTTAGTACTCGCTAGGTCTGGGGCCAACGTCCTGACTTTC.